This paragraph covers one T cell receptor beta chain sequence. The data belong to a study of cytomegalovirus exposure and HLA in healthy donors. PCR primers comprised 60 Vbeta and 13 Jbeta primers. Using immunoSEQ multiplex PCR, the repertoire was profiled, and TCRdb retains in-frame clones only, with some absent. Recorded here are approximately 50,000 clones; the top ten clones represent 2% to 2.5%. With V trimmed by 3 bases and J by 6 bases, 7 bases remained unmatched. This CDR3 contains 13 residues. The germline CDR1 and CDR2 sequences are GTSNPN and SVGIG (reference sequence). This TCR was recovered from a female donor in good health and CMV-seronegative. The chain carries TRBV30 and TRBJ1-2; TRBD1 matches 7 bases. The source material was PBMCs. The CDR3 DNA sequence: TGTGCCTGGAGACCTACAGGGGCGGATGGCTACACCTTC. As protein: CAWRPTGADGYTF.